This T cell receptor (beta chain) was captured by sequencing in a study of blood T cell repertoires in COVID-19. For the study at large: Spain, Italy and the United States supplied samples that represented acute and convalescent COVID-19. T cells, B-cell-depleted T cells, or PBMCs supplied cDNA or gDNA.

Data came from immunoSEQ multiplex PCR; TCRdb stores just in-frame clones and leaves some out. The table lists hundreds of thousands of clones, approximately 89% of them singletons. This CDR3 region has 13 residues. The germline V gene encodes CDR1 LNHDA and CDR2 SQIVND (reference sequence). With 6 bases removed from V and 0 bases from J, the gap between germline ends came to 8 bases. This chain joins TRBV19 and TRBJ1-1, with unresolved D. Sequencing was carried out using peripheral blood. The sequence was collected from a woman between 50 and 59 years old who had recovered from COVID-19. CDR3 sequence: CASSFLMNTEAFF. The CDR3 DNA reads TGTGCCAGTAGCTTTCTAATGAACACTGAAGCTTTCTTT.